This T cell receptor beta chain stems from a study of CD8 T cells in Susac syndrome. The authors reverse transcribed 0.5 to 1 ug RNA with random hexamers. Each CDR3 protein gets one entry after TCRdb re-called the immunoSEQ multiplex PCR reads with MiXCR. Of more than 200,000 distinct CDR3 sequences in the sample, approximately 92% were seen once. Trimming removed 4 bases from V and 6 bases from J, with 10 bases in between. The germline V gene encodes CDR1 MGHDK and CDR2 SYGVNS. The CDR3 length is 13 residues. The sequenced sample was CD4+ T cells from PBMCs. The clonotype originates from a human donor with multiple sclerosis. This rearrangement joins TRBV25-1 to TRBJ1-5; D gene ambiguous. In DNA, the CDR3 is TGTGCCAGCAGTGCTTTGGGTGGTCAGCCCCAGCATTTT. Protein sequence: CASSALGGQPQHF.